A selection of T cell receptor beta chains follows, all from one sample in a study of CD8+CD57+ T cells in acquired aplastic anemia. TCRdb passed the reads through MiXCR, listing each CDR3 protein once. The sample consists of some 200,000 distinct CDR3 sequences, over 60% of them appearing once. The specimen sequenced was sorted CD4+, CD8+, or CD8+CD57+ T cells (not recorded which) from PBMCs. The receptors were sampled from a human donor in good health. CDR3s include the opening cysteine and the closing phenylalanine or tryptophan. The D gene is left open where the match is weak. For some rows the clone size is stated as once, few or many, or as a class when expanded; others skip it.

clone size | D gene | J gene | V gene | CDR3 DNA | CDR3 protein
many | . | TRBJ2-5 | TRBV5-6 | TGTGCCAGCAGCCCGCCGGGGGACAGAGGGGCCCAGTACTTC | CASSPPGDRGAQYF
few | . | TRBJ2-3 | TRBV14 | TGTGCCAGCAGCCAAGATCCAGAGGGCGCAGATACGCAGTATTTT | CASSQDPEGADTQYF
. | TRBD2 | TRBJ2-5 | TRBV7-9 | TGTGCCAGCAGTTACGGGGTAGCGGGGAAAGTAGGTGAGACCCAGTACTTC | CASSYGVAGKVGETQYF
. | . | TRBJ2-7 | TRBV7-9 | TGTGCCAGCAGCTTAGCCCAAGGAAACAGGAACGAGCAGTACTTC | CASSLAQGNRNEQYF
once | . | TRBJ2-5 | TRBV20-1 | TGCAGTGCTAGATTCGGGACAATGGAGACCCAGTACTTC | CSARFGTMETQYF
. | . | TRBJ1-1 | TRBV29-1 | TGCAGCGTTGGAGTGGGGAACATTGAAGCTTTCTTT | CSVGVGNIEAFF
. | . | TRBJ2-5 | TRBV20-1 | TGCAGTGGAGGAGACGGTATCGAAGAGACCCAGTACTTC | CSGGDGIEETQYF
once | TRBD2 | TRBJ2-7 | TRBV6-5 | TGTGCCAGCAGTTACTTCGCCACTAGCGGGGCCTACGAGCAGTACTTC | CASSYFATSGAYEQYF
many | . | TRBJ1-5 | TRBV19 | TGTGCCAGCAGTTTTCAGGGCCCCCAGCCCCAGCATTTT | CASSFQGPQPQHF
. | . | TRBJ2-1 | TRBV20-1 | TGCAGTGCTAGAGACCACCTTAACGAGGGGAGCTCCTACAATGAGCAGTTCTTC | CSARDHLNEGSSYNEQFF
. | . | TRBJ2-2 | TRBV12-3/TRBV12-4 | TGTGCCAGCAGTTTCGTCGAGATTCCCGGGGAGCTGTTTTTT | CASSFVEIPGELFF